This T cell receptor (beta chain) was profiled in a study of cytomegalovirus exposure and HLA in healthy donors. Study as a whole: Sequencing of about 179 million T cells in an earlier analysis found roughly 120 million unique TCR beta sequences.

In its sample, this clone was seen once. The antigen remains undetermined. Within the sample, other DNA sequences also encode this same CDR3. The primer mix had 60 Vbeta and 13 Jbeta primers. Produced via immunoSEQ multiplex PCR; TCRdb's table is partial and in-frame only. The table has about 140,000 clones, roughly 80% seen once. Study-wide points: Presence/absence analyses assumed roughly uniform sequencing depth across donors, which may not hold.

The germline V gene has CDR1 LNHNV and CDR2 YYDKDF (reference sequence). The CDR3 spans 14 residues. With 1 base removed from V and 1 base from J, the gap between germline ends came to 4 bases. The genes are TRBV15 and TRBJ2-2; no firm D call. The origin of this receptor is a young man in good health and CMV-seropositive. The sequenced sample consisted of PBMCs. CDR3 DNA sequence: TGTGCCACCAGCAGAGGAGGGAACACCGGGGAGCTGTTTTTT. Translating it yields CATSRGGNTGELFF.